One sample yielded the 13 T cell receptor beta chains listed below, sequenced in a study of OX40 agonist ivuxolimab in advanced cancers. Some clones are missing from TCRdb's copy, which holds only in-frame ones; the method was immunoSEQ multiplex PCR. The data show more than 50,000 clones, roughly 89% seen once. Source: CD4+ or CD8+ T cells sorted from blood, taken in a trial of the OX40 agonist ivuxolimab. The receptors come from an adult with an advanced solid tumor such as melanoma, head and neck, liver or kidney cancer.

The chain has TRBV27 and TRBJ1-5; D ambiguous. V lost 5 bases to trimming and J lost 7 bases, with 18 bases between them. The V gene's germline CDR1 is MNHEY and CDR2 SMNVEV (reference sequence). The CDR3 loop spans 15 amino acids. The CDR3 DNA reads as TGTGCCAGCAGTCCCTCAGACCCCGTCGGGCAGCCCCAGCATTTT. It yields the protein CASSPSDPVGQPQHF.

This chain joins TRBV27 and TRBJ2-3; the match to TRBD2 covers 10 bases. CDR1 is MNHEY, CDR2 SMNVEV, per germline (reference sequence). The CDR3 sequence is 16 residues long. V shed 1 base, J shed 2 bases, and the junction held 3 bases outside the gene matches. CDR3: CASSLFTSGITDTQYF. The CDR3 nucleotides are TGTGCCAGCAGTTTATTTACTAGCGGGATCACAGATACGCAGTATTTT.

This rearrangement joins TRBV11-2 to TRBJ2-1; TRBD2 is a possible D gene (5 bases). The CDR3 contains 12 residues. Germline values: CDR1 SGHAT, CDR2 FQNNGV. The germline V and J ends were trimmed by 6 bases and 6 bases, with 9 bases remaining between them. CDR3 nucleotide sequence: TGTGCCAGCAGAGGAGGATCCAATGAGCAGTTCTTC. Amino acid sequence: CASRGGSNEQFF.

This clone appeared once. V and J are TRBV27 and TRBJ2-7; 8 nucleotides line up with TRBD1. The CDR3 has 15 amino acids. Germline loops: CDR1 MNHEY, CDR2 SMNVEV (reference sequence). V shed 3 bases and J 0 bases; nucleotides not matched to a gene: 4. For the CDR3, the DNA is TGTGCCAGCAGTTTGGCTGGACAGGGCTCCTACGAGCAGTACTTC. Translated: CASSLAGQGSYEQYF.

This sequence joins TRBV2 and TRBJ2-1; D is possibly TRBD1 (6 bases). The CDR3 is 13 amino acids. Germline V gives CDR1 SNHLY, CDR2 FYNNEI. V gave up 10 bases and J gave up 9 bases, with 19 bases separating them. CDR3 sequence reads: CANLQGKGSEQFF. In DNA form, the CDR3 reads TGTGCCAACCTACAGGGAAAGGGTTCTGAGCAGTTCTTC.

The J gene is TRBJ2-5, the V gene TRBV27; 10 bases align to TRBD1. Per germline, CDR1 MNHEY and CDR2 SMNVEV (reference sequence). There are 14 residues in the CDR3. The ends lost 6 bases at V and 2 bases at J; junction bases unmatched: 3. Written as DNA, the CDR3 is TGTGCCAGCAGGACAGGGGGCAAACAAGAGACCCAGTACTTC. It translates to CASRTGGKQETQYF.

The chain employs TRBV30 and TRBJ2-7; no reliable D call. The CDR3 totals 12 residues. The germline V and J ends were trimmed by 3 bases and 6 bases, with 12 bases remaining between them. Per the germline V gene, CDR1 is GTSNPN and CDR2 is SVGIG (reference sequence). As DNA, the CDR3 is TGTGCCTGGAGCCCCCTCTTTAGCGAGCAGTACTTC. Protein product: CAWSPLFSEQYF.

The chain carries TRBV7-6 and TRBJ2-7; 9 nucleotides align to TRBD2. The CDR3 is 15 amino acids. Trimming at V came to 4 bases and at J to 3 bases, leaving 7 bases not matched to a gene. From germline, CDR1 is SGHVS and CDR2 FNYEAQ. The DNA of the CDR3 is TGTGCCAGCAGCTCGACAGCGGGGGGCCTCTACGAGCAGTACTTC. Translated, it gives CASSSTAGGLYEQYF.

The CDR3 protein is CASSIGVAYEQYF. The CDR3 DNA sequence: TGTGCCAGTAGTATAGGGGTGGCCTACGAGCAGTACTTC. The chain carries TRBV19 and TRBJ2-7; no clear D gene. Germline loops: CDR1 LNHDA, CDR2 SQIVND (reference sequence). The CDR3 covers 13 residues. The germline V and J ends were trimmed by 1 base and 2 bases, with 6 bases remaining between them.

This clone was found a few times. The chain combines TRBV13 with TRBJ2-1; D remains unclear. The V and J ends lost 2 bases and 7 bases respectively, with 6 bases between them. This CDR3 spans 12 amino acids. The V gene's germline CDR1 is PRHDT and CDR2 FYEKMQ (reference sequence). The CDR3 loop is CASSLLGNEQFF. The CDR3 DNA reads as TGTGCCAGCAGCTTATTAGGGAATGAGCAGTTCTTC.

The chain recombines TRBV28 with TRBJ2-5; 7 nucleotides align to TRBD1. The V segment lost 5 bases and the J segment 1 base; nucleotides outside the gene matches: 16. The CDR3 contains 18 residues. Per the germline V gene, CDR1 is MDHEN and CDR2 is SYDVKM. The CDR3 here is CASSPRGFNMVPQETQYF. As DNA, the CDR3 is TGTGCCAGCAGTCCCAGGGGGTTCAACATGGTCCCCCAAGAGACCCAGTACTTC.

This chain connects TRBV7-2 to TRBJ2-7; D perhaps matches TRBD1 (6 bases). The germline CDR1 and CDR2 sequences are SGHTA and FQGNSA. V was shortened by 2 bases and J by 2 bases, with 22 bases between the two germline ends. This CDR3 is built from 18 residues. CDR3: CASSLRGFNRNPAYEQYF. As DNA, the CDR3 is TGTGCCAGCAGCTTAAGGGGGTTTAACAGGAATCCCGCCTACGAGCAGTACTTC.

V usage is TRBV29-1 and J usage is TRBJ2-1, with a weak D call TRBD2 (6 bases). The CDR3 spans 18 residues. Looked up from germline, CDR1 is SQVTM and CDR2 is ANQGSEA. The V gene lost 0 bases and the J gene lost 3 bases, with 21 bases spanning the gap. The CDR3 here is CSVEDQTTGRRGYNEQFF. CDR3 DNA: TGCAGCGTTGAAGACCAGACCACCGGGAGACGGGGCTACAATGAGCAGTTCTTC.